This is a list of T cell receptor beta chains from one sample in a study of shared clonotypes between healthy human individuals. Using immunoSEQ multiplex PCR, the repertoire was profiled, and TCRdb retains in-frame clones only, with some absent. The repertoire includes hundreds of thousands of clones, 85% to 95% of them detected once, and over 0.09% sits in the top ten. Specimen: naive CD8+ T cells sorted from blood. The source is a young woman in good health. The CDR3 runs from the conserved cysteine through the conserved F or W. The order of the fields is D gene, J gene, clone size, V gene, CDR3 DNA, CDR3 protein. The D gene is left open where the match is weak. Part of the rows lack a size; the others show once, few, many or a class for expanded clones.

d_call: .; j_call: TRBJ1-1; clone_size: .; v_call: TRBV19; cdr3_nt: TGTGCCAGTACCACACTTGACCTGAACACTGAAGCTTTCTTT; cdr3_aa: CASTTLDLNTEAFF
d_call: .; j_call: TRBJ2-7; clone_size: .; v_call: TRBV4-2; cdr3_nt: TGTGCCAGCAGCCAAGGGGAATTAGGCGTCTACGAGCAGTACTTC; cdr3_aa: CASSQGELGVYEQYF
d_call: TRBD1; j_call: TRBJ2-5; clone_size: .; v_call: TRBV2; cdr3_nt: TGTGCCAGCAGTACCAGAGCGGACAGGGGAGGCCGAACCCAGTACTTC; cdr3_aa: CASSTRADRGGRTQYF
d_call: TRBD2; j_call: TRBJ2-4; clone_size: once; v_call: TRBV4-1; cdr3_nt: TGCGCCAGCAGCCCTGAAGCGGGAGTGGCCAAAAACATTCAGTACTTC; cdr3_aa: CASSPEAGVAKNIQYF
d_call: .; j_call: TRBJ1-1; clone_size: .; v_call: TRBV2; cdr3_nt: TGTGCCAGCCCCAGGAACACTGAAGCTTTCTTT; cdr3_aa: CASPRNTEAFF
d_call: .; j_call: TRBJ2-3; clone_size: .; v_call: TRBV27; cdr3_nt: TGTGCCAGCCGATTGGAAGGAACAGATACGCAGTATTTT; cdr3_aa: CASRLEGTDTQYF
d_call: TRBD2; j_call: TRBJ2-1; clone_size: .; v_call: TRBV7-9; cdr3_nt: TGTGCCAGCAGCTTAGCGTGGCGGGAGGGCCCCAATGAGCAGTTCTTC; cdr3_aa: CASSLAWREGPNEQFF
d_call: TRBD1; j_call: TRBJ2-2; clone_size: .; v_call: TRBV7-9; cdr3_nt: TGTGCCAGCAGCGTCCGGGACAGTCGGTTCGCGAACACCGGGGAGCTGTTTTTT; cdr3_aa: CASSVRDSRFANTGELFF
d_call: .; j_call: TRBJ2-7; clone_size: .; v_call: TRBV29-1; cdr3_nt: TGCAGCGTTTCGTTGGATACAGGACAGTACTTC; cdr3_aa: CSVSLDTGQYF
d_call: .; j_call: TRBJ2-7; clone_size: .; v_call: TRBV5-6; cdr3_nt: TGTGCCAGCAGCTTGAGCGGATCAACCTACGAGCAGTACTTC; cdr3_aa: CASSLSGSTYEQYF
d_call: .; j_call: TRBJ2-1; clone_size: .; v_call: TRBV5-6; cdr3_nt: TGTGCCAGCAGCTTCGGGTCGTTCAATGAGCAGTTCTTC; cdr3_aa: CASSFGSFNEQFF
d_call: TRBD2; j_call: TRBJ2-3; clone_size: .; v_call: TRBV30; cdr3_nt: TGTGCCTGGAGTGTATCTGGCGGGAGTACAGATACGCAGTATTTT; cdr3_aa: CAWSVSGGSTDTQYF
d_call: .; j_call: TRBJ2-7; clone_size: .; v_call: TRBV10-3; cdr3_nt: TGTGCCATCAGTGATATGGGGAGCTCCTACGAGCAGTACTTC; cdr3_aa: CAISDMGSSYEQYF
d_call: TRBD1; j_call: TRBJ2-5; clone_size: .; v_call: TRBV7-9; cdr3_nt: TGTGCCAGCAGCCGACAGGGGGTCCAAGAGACCCAGTACTTC; cdr3_aa: CASSRQGVQETQYF
d_call: TRBD1; j_call: TRBJ1-5; clone_size: .; v_call: TRBV6-1; cdr3_nt: TGTGCCAGCAACAAAATCAGGGGGACTCAGCCCCAGCATTTT; cdr3_aa: CASNKIRGTQPQHF
d_call: .; j_call: TRBJ1-1; clone_size: .; v_call: TRBV4-1; cdr3_nt: TGCGCCAGCAGTTCAGGGCCTACTCACATGAACACTGAAGCTTTCTTT; cdr3_aa: CASSSGPTHMNTEAFF
d_call: TRBD2; j_call: TRBJ2-3; clone_size: .; v_call: TRBV10-3; cdr3_nt: TGTGCCATCAGTGAGTTAGCGGGAGAGCTCACAGATACGCAGTATTTT; cdr3_aa: CAISELAGELTDTQYF
d_call: .; j_call: TRBJ2-5; clone_size: .; v_call: TRBV10-3; cdr3_nt: TGTGCCATCAGTGAATCAGGAGCGGAGACCCAGTACTTC; cdr3_aa: CAISESGAETQYF
d_call: .; j_call: TRBJ2-1; clone_size: .; v_call: TRBV30; cdr3_nt: TGTGCCTGGAGTAAGCCGGATAGCTCCTACAATGAGCAGTTCTTC; cdr3_aa: CAWSKPDSSYNEQFF
d_call: .; j_call: TRBJ1-4; clone_size: .; v_call: TRBV28; cdr3_nt: TGTGCCAGCAGTTTCGGGGGGATCAATGAAAAACTGTTTTTT; cdr3_aa: CASSFGGINEKLFF
d_call: TRBD1; j_call: TRBJ2-7; clone_size: .; v_call: TRBV5-6; cdr3_nt: TGTGCCAGCAGCAGGGACAGGGCGGGTGCGTACGAGCAGTACTTC; cdr3_aa: CASSRDRAGAYEQYF
d_call: .; j_call: TRBJ2-1; clone_size: .; v_call: TRBV7-9; cdr3_nt: TGTGCCAGCCAAGAAAAGAGCTCCTACAATGAGCAGTTCTTC; cdr3_aa: CASQEKSSYNEQFF
d_call: .; j_call: TRBJ2-7; clone_size: once; v_call: TRBV2; cdr3_nt: TGTGCCAGCGATTCAGCGGAGGCCTACGAGCAGTACTTC; cdr3_aa: CASDSAEAYEQYF
d_call: .; j_call: TRBJ2-7; clone_size: .; v_call: TRBV14; cdr3_nt: TGTGCCAGCAGCCAAGAACGGGGGCTAGGGGGGTCCTACGAGCAGTACTTC; cdr3_aa: CASSQERGLGGSYEQYF
d_call: .; j_call: TRBJ2-7; clone_size: .; v_call: TRBV5-1; cdr3_nt: TGCGCCAGCAGCTCAGGACTACACTACGAGCAGTACTTC; cdr3_aa: CASSSGLHYEQYF
d_call: .; j_call: TRBJ1-4; clone_size: .; v_call: TRBV19; cdr3_nt: TGTGCCAGTAGCAAAAAACTGTTTTTT; cdr3_aa: CASSKKLFF
d_call: .; j_call: TRBJ2-1; clone_size: .; v_call: TRBV7-9; cdr3_nt: TGTGCCAGCAGCCATGGACAGCCGGAGCAGTTCTTC; cdr3_aa: CASSHGQPEQFF
d_call: .; j_call: TRBJ1-1; clone_size: once; v_call: TRBV5-6; cdr3_nt: TGTGCCAGCAGCCCCTCGGTGGCAGGGAACACTGAAGCTTTCTTT; cdr3_aa: CASSPSVAGNTEAFF
d_call: TRBD2; j_call: TRBJ2-1; clone_size: once; v_call: TRBV29-1; cdr3_nt: TGCAGCGTTGAAGATGGCGGTCTAGCGGGCGGTGGCTCCTACAATGAGCAGTTCTTC; cdr3_aa: CSVEDGGLAGGGSYNEQFF
d_call: TRBD1; j_call: TRBJ2-1; clone_size: .; v_call: TRBV9; cdr3_nt: TGTGCCAGCAGCGCCTTCTTTTTGGGGGACAGGTATTCCTACAATGAGCAGTTCTTC; cdr3_aa: CASSAFFLGDRYSYNEQFF
d_call: TRBD1; j_call: TRBJ2-7; clone_size: .; v_call: TRBV5-1; cdr3_nt: TGCGCCAGCAGCCCCTTTTCGTACCTCCGTGTCTCGGGACAGGGCTCTGCTAGCTACGAGCAGTACTTC; cdr3_aa: CASSPFSYLRVSGQGSASYEQYF
d_call: .; j_call: TRBJ1-3; clone_size: .; v_call: TRBV14; cdr3_nt: TGTGCCAGCAGCCATCTTACCGGGGGGGCTGGAAACACCATATATTTT; cdr3_aa: CASSHLTGGAGNTIYF
d_call: TRBD1; j_call: TRBJ2-5; clone_size: .; v_call: TRBV28; cdr3_nt: TGTGCCAGCAGTTTACGAGGGGACAGGGTTGAGACCCAGTACTTC; cdr3_aa: CASSLRGDRVETQYF
d_call: .; j_call: TRBJ2-1; clone_size: .; v_call: TRBV5-6; cdr3_nt: TGTGCCAGCAGCTTGGGGTCGTCCTACAATGAGCAGTTCTTC; cdr3_aa: CASSLGSSYNEQFF
d_call: TRBD1; j_call: TRBJ2-7; clone_size: .; v_call: TRBV25-1; cdr3_nt: TGTGCCATTGAGGGGGACAGGGGGGGCGAGCAGTACTTC; cdr3_aa: CAIEGDRGGEQYF
d_call: .; j_call: TRBJ2-7; clone_size: once; v_call: TRBV2; cdr3_nt: TGTGCCAGCAGTGAACTGCCTACCTCAACCCTCGGTTACGAGCAGTACTTC; cdr3_aa: CASSELPTSTLGYEQYF
d_call: .; j_call: TRBJ2-1; clone_size: .; v_call: TRBV15; cdr3_nt: TGTGCCACCAGCAGAGATCTACGGGAGCCGGTAGATGAGCAGTTCTTC; cdr3_aa: CATSRDLREPVDEQFF
d_call: .; j_call: TRBJ1-1; clone_size: .; v_call: TRBV5-1; cdr3_nt: TGCGCCAGCAGCTTGGAGGTCGAACGCACTGAAGCTTTCTTT; cdr3_aa: CASSLEVERTEAFF
d_call: TRBD2; j_call: TRBJ2-5; clone_size: once; v_call: TRBV5-4; cdr3_nt: TGTGCCAGCAGCGTCCGGACTAGCGGCCCCCGGGAGACCCAGTACTTC; cdr3_aa: CASSVRTSGPRETQYF
d_call: TRBD1; j_call: TRBJ1-1; clone_size: .; v_call: TRBV7-2; cdr3_nt: TGTGCCAGCAGCCCCCTCGGACAGGGCCTCACTGAAGCTTTCTTT; cdr3_aa: CASSPLGQGLTEAFF
d_call: .; j_call: TRBJ1-1; clone_size: .; v_call: TRBV6-5; cdr3_nt: TGTGCCAGCAGTTACTCCCCGACGGAAGCTTTCTTT; cdr3_aa: CASSYSPTEAFF
d_call: .; j_call: TRBJ2-1; clone_size: .; v_call: TRBV27; cdr3_nt: TGTGCCAGCAGTTTATCGTCGGGACTCACCTACAATGAGCAGTTCTTC; cdr3_aa: CASSLSSGLTYNEQFF
d_call: .; j_call: TRBJ2-1; clone_size: .; v_call: TRBV7-9; cdr3_nt: TGTGCCAGCAGCCCTGGAGGAGTGGACAATGAGCAGTTCTTC; cdr3_aa: CASSPGGVDNEQFF
d_call: TRBD2; j_call: TRBJ2-1; clone_size: .; v_call: TRBV19; cdr3_nt: TGTGCCAGTAGTATCGTTAGCGGGACCCACAATGAGCAGTTCTTC; cdr3_aa: CASSIVSGTHNEQFF
d_call: TRBD2; j_call: TRBJ2-2; clone_size: once; v_call: TRBV7-8; cdr3_nt: TGTGCCAGCAGCTGGCCAGCGGGAGGCTTCGCGAACACCGGGGAGCTGTTTTTT; cdr3_aa: CASSWPAGGFANTGELFF
d_call: .; j_call: TRBJ2-5; clone_size: .; v_call: TRBV5-8; cdr3_nt: TGTGCCAGCAGAACAGGAGGGGAGCGGTTCCCCTCCTGGGAGACCCAGTACTTC; cdr3_aa: CASRTGGERFPSWETQYF
d_call: .; j_call: TRBJ2-7; clone_size: .; v_call: TRBV13; cdr3_nt: TGTGCCAGCAGTCGAGGGACTGCCTCCTACGAGCAGTACTTC; cdr3_aa: CASSRGTASYEQYF
d_call: TRBD1; j_call: TRBJ2-2; clone_size: .; v_call: TRBV2; cdr3_nt: TGTGCCAGCAGTGTAGCCCGGGACAGAGGGACCGGGGAGCTGTTTTTT; cdr3_aa: CASSVARDRGTGELFF
d_call: TRBD2; j_call: TRBJ2-5; clone_size: once; v_call: TRBV30; cdr3_nt: TGTGCCTGGACTAGCGGGAGGGAGTACGTGGATGAAGAGACCCAGTACTTC; cdr3_aa: CAWTSGREYVDEETQYF
d_call: .; j_call: TRBJ1-1; clone_size: .; v_call: TRBV7-9; cdr3_nt: TGTGCCAGCAGCACCCTAGCCACAGGAACTATGAACACTGAAGCTTTCTTT; cdr3_aa: CASSTLATGTMNTEAFF
d_call: .; j_call: TRBJ2-1; clone_size: .; v_call: TRBV19; cdr3_nt: TGTGCCAGTAGTATAGACGGCGGGGGCACCGATGAGCAGTTCTTC; cdr3_aa: CASSIDGGGTDEQFF
d_call: TRBD1; j_call: TRBJ2-1; clone_size: .; v_call: TRBV28; cdr3_nt: TGTGCCAGCAGACCACCGACAGGGGTTTTAAATGAGCAGTTCTTC; cdr3_aa: CASRPPTGVLNEQFF
d_call: TRBD2; j_call: TRBJ2-3; clone_size: .; v_call: TRBV10-3; cdr3_nt: TGTGCCATCAGCAAGACTAGCGGGAGTACAGATACGCAGTATTTT; cdr3_aa: CAISKTSGSTDTQYF
d_call: TRBD1; j_call: TRBJ2-7; clone_size: .; v_call: TRBV29-1; cdr3_nt: TGCAGCGTTGAAGACCGGGACAGGGGCCCCTACGAGCAGTACTTC; cdr3_aa: CSVEDRDRGPYEQYF